This T cell receptor beta chain was obtained from a study of blood T cells in healthy people across ages (dated by TCRdb to about 2015). For the study in its entirety: In model experiments, template switching captured about one uniquely barcoded TCR beta cDNA molecule for every two T cells. Using deep sequencing normalized with unique cDNA molecular identifiers, the study measured how TCR beta repertoire diversity changes with age. For two donors (one aged 18 to 30 and one aged 80 or older), the study analyzed two additional independent replicas of 1 million unique cDNA reads from the same blood draw. To avoid experimental bias, donors of different ages were randomly spread across the sequencing lanes. Four age groups were formed from the donors: young (average approximately 15 years), middle-aged (roughly 38), aged (around 68) and long-lived (about 80). What the work shows at the level of the full study, not this receptor alone: Conclusive comparison of naive and antigen-experienced compartments was prevented by the profiling of bulk unsorted PBMCs. The CMV infection status of donors was not known, potentially confounding age-related changes in expanded clonotypes. Estimates of total diversity based on one million sequenced T cells were considered lower bounds and underestimates. The percentage of naive T cells measured by flow cytometry correlated strongly with observed TCR beta diversity. Compared with the aged group, the long-lived group had more naive CD4+ T cells, fewer expanded clones and increased TCR diversity, suggesting age selection. As age increased, observed TCR beta diversity per million T cells dropped in a roughly linear way, and a significant reduction was already evident by age about 36.

Systemically healthy Caucasian individuals from Russia, roughly 40 in total and aged about 6 to 95 years, were included as donors. Around 10 milliliters of peripheral blood were collected from each donor into EDTA-treated Vacutainer tubes. Ficoll-Paque density-gradient centrifugation was used to isolate PBMCs, with at least 7 million per sample. Trizol reagent was used to extract total RNA from the PBMCs, yielding at least 5 micrograms per sample. Naive CD45RAhigh/CD27high T cell percentages were measured by flow cytometry on a PBMC aliquot from every donor. On this clonotype itself: No antigen is known for it. Base qualities were left out, and no much larger clone turns up one base away.

Receptor libraries were prepared by 5' RACE. Sequencing was carried out with an Illumina HiSeq 2500. A second PCR of roughly 7 to 11 cycles was run with a J-beta primer mix and a sample-barcoded 5' primer. Each TCR beta cDNA molecule received a unique molecular identifier from a template-switch 5' adaptor carrying 12 random nucleotides. Each sample yielded at least 3 million CDR3-containing paired-end reads. First-strand cDNA was synthesized from all RNA with the Mint cDNA synthesis kit, primed by a TRBC-specific oligonucleotide. All cDNA was treated with uracil-DNA glycosylase and then went through a first 18-cycle PCR with the universal primers M1SS and BC2_uni_R. Under the source paper's analysis protocol: For normalization, 1 million high-quality reads, each with a distinct molecular identifier, were randomly selected from each sample. Reads sharing molecular identifiers were discarded rather than binned into consensus sequences. CDR3 identification, clonotype clustering and error correction used MiTCR with a Q25 quality threshold and the strictest error-elimination algorithm. Lower-bound total TCR beta diversity was estimated with a nonparametric unseen species model using Euler transformation. TCRdb reanalyzed the raw reads on its own, using fastp at Q25 for trimming and MiXCR for clone calling, and kept in-frame beta chains. One record per CDR3 amino acid sequence lists the most common genes and DNA. The V and J calls shown here were made by TCRdb, not taken from the authors' results. Within this sample are approximately 600,000 distinct CDR3 sequences, with about 54% of them counted one time only. The top ten clonotypes cover over 30% of the sample.

The cysteine opens and the phenylalanine closes a CDR3 of 15 amino acids. Only the CDR3 portion is preserved as DNA: 45 bases, with reading frame beginning at the first base. V was cut back by 0 bases and J by 1 base, leaving a gap of 12 bases between them. For CDR1 and CDR2, the germline V gene (reference sequence) lists DFQATT and SNEGSKA. The chain is assembled from TRBV20-1 and TRBJ2-5; a tentative D call is TRBD2 (7 bases match). This TCR derives from a man between 60 and 75 years old in good health. Material: blood. The DNA sequence is TGCAGTGCTAGAGATAAGGGGGGGGGCCAAGAGACCCAGTACTTC. This is translated as CSARDKGGGQETQYF.